The following is a T cell receptor beta chain sequence with its context. The source of the sample is a study of CD8 T cells in Susac syndrome. The CDR3 contains 14 residues. V lost 5 bases and J lost 7, with 15 bases in between. Germline V CDR1 and CDR2: SGHAT, FQNNGV. cDNA came from 0.5 to 1 ug RNA primed by random hexamers. TCRdb reprocessed the immunoSEQ multiplex PCR reads via MiXCR and lists one record per CDR3 protein. The profile shows 250,000 to 300,000 distinct CDR3 sequences, around 85% of them singletons. Sequencing of TCR beta was performed on blood CD8+ and CD4+ T cells. Sequenced: CD8+ T cells from PBMCs. The clonotype originates from a human donor with multiple sclerosis. The genes are TRBV11-2 and TRBJ2-1; the D is unclear. CDR3 sequence reads: CASSRVGVLNEQFF. CDR3 nucleotides: TGTGCCAGCAGCCGCGTGGGTGTCCTAAATGAGCAGTTCTTC.